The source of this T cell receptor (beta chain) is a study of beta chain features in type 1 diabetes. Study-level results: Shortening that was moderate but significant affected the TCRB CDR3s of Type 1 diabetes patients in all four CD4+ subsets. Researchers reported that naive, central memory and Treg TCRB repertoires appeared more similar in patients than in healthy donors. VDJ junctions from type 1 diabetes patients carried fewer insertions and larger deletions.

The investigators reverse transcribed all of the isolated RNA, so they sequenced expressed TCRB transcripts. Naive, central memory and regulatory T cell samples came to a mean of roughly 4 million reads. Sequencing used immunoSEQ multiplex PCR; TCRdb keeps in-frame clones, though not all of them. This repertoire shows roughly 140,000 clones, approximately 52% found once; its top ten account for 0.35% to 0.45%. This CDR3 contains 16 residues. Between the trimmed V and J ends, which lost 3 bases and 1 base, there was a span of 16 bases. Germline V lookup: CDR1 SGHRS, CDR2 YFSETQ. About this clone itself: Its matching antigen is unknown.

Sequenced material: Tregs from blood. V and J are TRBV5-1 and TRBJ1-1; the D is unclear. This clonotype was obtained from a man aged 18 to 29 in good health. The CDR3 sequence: CASSSRIMTRNTEAFF. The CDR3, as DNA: TGCGCCAGCAGCTCCAGGATTATGACAAGGAACACTGAAGCTTTCTTT.